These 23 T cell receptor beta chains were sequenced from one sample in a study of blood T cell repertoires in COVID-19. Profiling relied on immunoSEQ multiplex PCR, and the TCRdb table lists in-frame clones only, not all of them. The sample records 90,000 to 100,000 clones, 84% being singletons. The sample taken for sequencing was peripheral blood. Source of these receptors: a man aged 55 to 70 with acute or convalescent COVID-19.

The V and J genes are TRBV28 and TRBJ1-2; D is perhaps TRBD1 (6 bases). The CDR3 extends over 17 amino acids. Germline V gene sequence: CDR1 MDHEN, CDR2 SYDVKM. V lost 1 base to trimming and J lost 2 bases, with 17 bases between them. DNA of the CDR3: TGTGCCAGCAGTTTATTCGCCCGGACAGCCATGAACTATGGCTACACCTTC. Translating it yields CASSLFARTAMNYGYTF.

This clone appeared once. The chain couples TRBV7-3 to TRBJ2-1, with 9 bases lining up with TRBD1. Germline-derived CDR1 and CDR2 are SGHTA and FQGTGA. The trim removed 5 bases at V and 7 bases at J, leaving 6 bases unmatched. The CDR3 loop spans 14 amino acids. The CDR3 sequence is CASSEDRGRNEQFF. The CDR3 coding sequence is TGTGCCAGCAGCGAGGACAGGGGTAGGAATGAGCAGTTCTTC. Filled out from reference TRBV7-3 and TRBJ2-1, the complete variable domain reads GAGVSQTPSNKVTEKGKYVELRCDPISGHTALYWYRQSLGQGPEFLIYFQGTGAADDSGLPNDRFFAVRPEGSVSTLKIQRTERGDSAVYLCASSEDRGRNEQFFGPGTRLTVL.

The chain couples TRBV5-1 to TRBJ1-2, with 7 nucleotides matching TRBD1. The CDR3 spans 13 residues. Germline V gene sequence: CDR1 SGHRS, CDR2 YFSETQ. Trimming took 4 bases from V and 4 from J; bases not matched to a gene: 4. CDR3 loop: CASSRGQSYGYTF. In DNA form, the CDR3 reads TGCGCCAGCAGCAGGGGACAGAGCTATGGCTACACCTTC.

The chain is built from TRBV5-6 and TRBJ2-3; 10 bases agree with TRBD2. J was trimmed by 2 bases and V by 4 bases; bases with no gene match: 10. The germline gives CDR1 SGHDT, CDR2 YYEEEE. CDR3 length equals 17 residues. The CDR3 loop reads CASSAAGTSVFTDTQYF. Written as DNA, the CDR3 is TGTGCCAGCAGCGCGGCCGGGACTAGCGTATTCACAGATACGCAGTATTTT.

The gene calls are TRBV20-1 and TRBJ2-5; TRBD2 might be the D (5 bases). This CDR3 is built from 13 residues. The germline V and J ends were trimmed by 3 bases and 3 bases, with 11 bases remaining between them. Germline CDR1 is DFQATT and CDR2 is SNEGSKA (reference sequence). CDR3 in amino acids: CSASPGFKETQYF. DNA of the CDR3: TGCAGTGCTAGTCCGGGGTTTAAAGAGACCCAGTACTTC.

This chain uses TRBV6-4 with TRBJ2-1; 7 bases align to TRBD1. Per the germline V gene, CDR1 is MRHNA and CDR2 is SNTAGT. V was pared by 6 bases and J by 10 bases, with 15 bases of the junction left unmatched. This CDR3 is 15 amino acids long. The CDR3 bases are TGTGCCAGCAGAAGGGACAGCACTACAATGAACGAGCAGTTCTTC. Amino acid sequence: CASRRDSTTMNEQFF.

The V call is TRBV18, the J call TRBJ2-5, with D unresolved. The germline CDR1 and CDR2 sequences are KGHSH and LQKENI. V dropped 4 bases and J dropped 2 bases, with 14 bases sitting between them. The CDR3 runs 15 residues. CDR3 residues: CASSLTRRSQETQYF. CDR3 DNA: TGTGCCAGCTCACTTACAAGGCGGTCTCAAGAGACCCAGTACTTC.

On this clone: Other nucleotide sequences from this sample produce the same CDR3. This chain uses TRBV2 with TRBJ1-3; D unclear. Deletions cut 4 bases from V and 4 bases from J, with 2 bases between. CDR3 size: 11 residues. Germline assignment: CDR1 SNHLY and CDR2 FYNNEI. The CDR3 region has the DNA TGTGCCAGCAGTGCAGGAAACACCATATATTTT. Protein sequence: CASSAGNTIYF.

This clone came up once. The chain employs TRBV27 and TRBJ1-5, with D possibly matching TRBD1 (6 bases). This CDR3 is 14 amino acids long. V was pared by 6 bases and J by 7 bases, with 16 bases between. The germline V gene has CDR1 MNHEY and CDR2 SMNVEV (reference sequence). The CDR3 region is CASSRTGPGQPQHF. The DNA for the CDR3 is TGTGCCAGCAGCCGCACAGGGCCGGGACAGCCCCAGCATTTT.

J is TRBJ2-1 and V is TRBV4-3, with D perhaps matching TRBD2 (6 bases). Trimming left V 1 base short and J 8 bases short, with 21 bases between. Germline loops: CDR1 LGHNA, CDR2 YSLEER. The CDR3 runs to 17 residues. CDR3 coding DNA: TGCGCCAGCAGCCAAGGGCCAGGAACTAGCTCCAGCGATGAGCAGTTCTTC. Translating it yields CASSQGPGTSSSDEQFF.

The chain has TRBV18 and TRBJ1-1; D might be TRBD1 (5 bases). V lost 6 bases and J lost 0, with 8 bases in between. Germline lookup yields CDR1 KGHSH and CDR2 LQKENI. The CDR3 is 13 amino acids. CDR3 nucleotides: TGTGCCAGCTCGCCCAGGGTGAACACTGAAGCTTTCTTT. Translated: CASSPRVNTEAFF.

The CDR3 loop reads CASSIRRGDTQYF. In nucleotides, the CDR3 is TGTGCCAGCAGTATCAGAAGGGGGGATACGCAGTATTTT. The chain carries TRBV27 and TRBJ2-3; possibly TRBD1 for D (6 bases). CDR3 length: 13 amino acids. Germline values: CDR1 MNHEY, CDR2 SMNVEV (reference sequence). The V and J ends lost 5 bases and 6 bases respectively, with 12 bases between them.

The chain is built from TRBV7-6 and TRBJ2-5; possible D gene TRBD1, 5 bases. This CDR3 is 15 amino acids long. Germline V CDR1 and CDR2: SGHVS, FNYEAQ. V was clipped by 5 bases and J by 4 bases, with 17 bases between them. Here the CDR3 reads CASSPRVGVVETQYF. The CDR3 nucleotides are TGTGCCAGCAGCCCTAGAGTAGGGGTAGTAGAGACCCAGTACTTC.

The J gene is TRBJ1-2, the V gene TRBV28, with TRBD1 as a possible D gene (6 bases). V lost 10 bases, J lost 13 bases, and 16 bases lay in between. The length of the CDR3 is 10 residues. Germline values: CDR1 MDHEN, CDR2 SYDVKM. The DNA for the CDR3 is TGTGCCACCCGGGACATCCATAGCACCTTC. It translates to CATRDIHSTF.

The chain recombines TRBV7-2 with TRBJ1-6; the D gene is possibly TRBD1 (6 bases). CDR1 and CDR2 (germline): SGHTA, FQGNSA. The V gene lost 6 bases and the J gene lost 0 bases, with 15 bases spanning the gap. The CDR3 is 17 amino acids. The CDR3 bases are TGTGCCAGCAGACCCACAGGGACGAGCTCCTATAATTCACCCCTCCACTTT. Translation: CASRPTGTSSYNSPLHF.

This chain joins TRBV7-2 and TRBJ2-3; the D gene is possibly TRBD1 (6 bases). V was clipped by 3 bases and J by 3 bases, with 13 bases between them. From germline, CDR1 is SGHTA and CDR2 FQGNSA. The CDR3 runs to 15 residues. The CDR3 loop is CASSFRQGNTDTQYF. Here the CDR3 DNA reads TGTGCCAGCAGCTTTAGGCAGGGGAATACAGATACGCAGTATTTT.

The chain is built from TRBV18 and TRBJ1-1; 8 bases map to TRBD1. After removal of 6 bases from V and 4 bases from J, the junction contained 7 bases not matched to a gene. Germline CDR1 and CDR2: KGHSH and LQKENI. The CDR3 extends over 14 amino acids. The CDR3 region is CASSQTGDGTEAFF. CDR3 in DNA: TGTGCCAGCTCCCAGACAGGGGATGGCACTGAAGCTTTCTTT.

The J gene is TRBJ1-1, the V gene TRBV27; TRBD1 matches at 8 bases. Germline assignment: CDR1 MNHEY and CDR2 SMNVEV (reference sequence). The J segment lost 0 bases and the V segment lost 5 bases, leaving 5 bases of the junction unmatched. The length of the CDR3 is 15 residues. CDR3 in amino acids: CASSPRGLMNTEAFF. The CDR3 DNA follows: TGTGCCAGCAGTCCCAGGGGGCTAATGAACACTGAAGCTTTCTTT.

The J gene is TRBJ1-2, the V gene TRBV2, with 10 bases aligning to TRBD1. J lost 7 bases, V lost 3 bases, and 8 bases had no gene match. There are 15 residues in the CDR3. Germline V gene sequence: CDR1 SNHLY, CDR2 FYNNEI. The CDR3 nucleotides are TGTGCCAGCAGTGATTTGGGACAGGGGATTAGTGGCTACACCTTC. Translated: CASSDLGQGISGYTF.

The CDR3 DNA follows: TGTGCCAGCAGCTTGGGTCAGGCCAGCAATCAGCCCCAGCATTTT. Its protein product is CASSLGQASNQPQHF. The chain is built from TRBV7-9 and TRBJ1-5; no reliable D call. Germline CDR1 reads SEHNR; CDR2 reads FQNEAQ (reference sequence). The CDR3 length is 15 residues. V lost 3 bases and J 1 base, leaving 10 bases between the germline ends.

The CDR3 sequence is CATSSPFGSLEYEQYF. CDR3 sequence (DNA): TGTGCCACCAGCAGCCCTTTTGGGAGTTTAGAGTACGAGCAGTACTTC. The chain couples TRBV15 to TRBJ2-7; a weak D match, TRBD2 (5 bases). The V end was cut by 3 bases, the J end by 4 bases, with 19 bases between. This CDR3 is 16 amino acids long. Germline V CDR1 and CDR2: LNHNV, YYDKDF (reference sequence).

The DNA for the CDR3 is TGTGCCAGCAGCTACTACCGACAGGGGGTCGACGAGCAGTACTTC. Translation gives CASSYYRQGVDEQYF. V and J are TRBV5-4 and TRBJ2-7; 9 nucleotides line up with TRBD1. V lost 3 bases and J lost 5; bases outside the gene matches: 9. CDR1 and CDR2 (germline): SGHNT, YYREEE (reference sequence). The CDR3 has 15 amino acids.

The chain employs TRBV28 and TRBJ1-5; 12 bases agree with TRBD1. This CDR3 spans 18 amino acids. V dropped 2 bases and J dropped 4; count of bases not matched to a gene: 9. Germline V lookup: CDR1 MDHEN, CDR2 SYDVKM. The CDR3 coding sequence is TGTGCCAGCAGTTTACCGGGACAGGGGGCGCGTCGGAATCAGCCCCAGCATTTT. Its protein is CASSLPGQGARRNQPQHF. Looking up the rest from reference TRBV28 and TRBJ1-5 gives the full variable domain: DVKVTQSSRYLVKRTGEKVFLECVQDMDHENMFWYRQDPGLGLRLIYFSYDVKMKEKGDIPEGYSVSREKKERFSLILESASTNQTSMYLCASSLPGQGARRNQPQHFGDGTRLSIL.